Reported below is one T cell receptor beta chain. The antigen it recognizes is unknown. Base qualities were left out, and no much larger clone turns up one base away. This record comes from a study of blood T cell repertoires in COVID-19 (TCRdb year 2020). In the study overall: The collaborator samples originated in the United States, Italy and Spain and spanned the acute and convalescent phases of COVID-19. The material from the prospective study consisted of cDNA or gDNA derived from T cells, B-cell-depleted T cells, or PBMCs. The dataset comprised deeply sampled blood TCRbeta repertoires from subjects exposed to, actively infected with, or recovered from COVID-19. A freely available public database, intended as a resource for researchers studying the immune response to SARS-CoV-2, is where the repertoires were released. The samples were drawn from the first 160 participants of the ongoing ImmuneRACE study and from some 1,300 subjects provided by 6 global collaborators. A de-identified subject ID, COVID-19 status, age in years and sex were almost always included in the sample metadata. Where HLA class I and class II types were available, the types were taken from metadata supplied by the sample provider, not from assay-based typing. Overall study outcomes, separate from this receptor: Clinical and demographic metadata were provided uncurated, with the amount varying by source and participant.

TCRbeta CDR3 regions were amplified from genomic DNA using the immunoSEQ Assay, a bias-controlled multiplex PCR. From the authors' description of their analysis: Within the assay, amplification of reference gene primers was used to estimate how many nucleated cells each sample contained. To quantify the absolute abundance of each unique TCRbeta CDR3 rearrangement, sequence reads were collapsed and filtered. For each sample, productive Simpson clonality was calculated as the square root of Simpson's diversity index across productive rearrangements. What TCRdb holds here is the immuneACCESS table cut down to in-frame rearrangements. Part of the clones is not present; checked against another copy, under half of the missing clones reflect an unresolved V gene, and the others are unexplained. V, J and clone size derive from that table, while D and trimming were established from the DNA sequence. This sample comprises approximately 110,000 clones, 70% to 90% of them detected only once. Of the sample, 7.5% to 9.5% falls within the top ten clones.

Samples from volunteer blood donors who had recovered from COVID-19 were contributed by a second Seattle source. Each collaborating institution followed its own protocols to collect whole blood in K2EDTA tubes. For TCRbeta analysis, collaborators shipped samples in one of three forms: frozen whole blood, isolated PBMCs, or DNA extracted from either of those sample types. From cysteine to phenylalanine, the CDR3 is 16 amino acids long. CDR3 DNA is the only sequence kept; it has 48 bases, read in frame from the first base. The germline V and J ends show losses of 1 base and 7 bases respectively, and no gene match explains 8 bases of the junction. Taken from the germline V gene, the CDR1 and CDR2 loops are SGHTA and FQGNSA.

The chain is encoded by TRBV7-2 joined to TRBJ2-1; 9 of the junction bases match TRBD2. The origin of this receptor is a woman in her seventies who had recovered from COVID-19. Sequences were obtained from peripheral blood. The nucleotides read TGTGCCAGCAGCTTAGGACCGGCGGGAGGGACGAATGAGCAGTTCTTC. Translated, it gives CASSLGPAGGTNEQFF. Supplemented by the reference TRBV7-2 and TRBJ2-1 proteins around the CDR3, the complete variable domain is GAGVSQSPSNKVTEKGKDVELRCDPISGHTALYWYRQSLGQGLEFLIYFQGNSAPDKSGLPSDRFSAERTGGSVSTLTIQRTQQEDSAVYLCASSLGPAGGTNEQFFGPGTRLTVL.